This T cell receptor (beta chain) appears in the sequencing data of a study of cytomegalovirus exposure and HLA in healthy donors. On the study more broadly: An earlier analysis identified 117 million unique TCR beta sequences in about 200 million T cells. Early on, a data release was issued that held some 85 million unique TCRs from HLA-typed donors. Study conclusions and caveats: When analyzed later, the rates of TCR association showed variation by HLA locus, with DRB1 the most and HLA-C the fewest.

The PCR contained 60 Vbeta and 13 Jbeta primers. Clones were sequenced by immunoSEQ multiplex PCR, and TCRdb holds only the in-frame ones, with some missing. The sample holds approximately 130,000 clones, nearly 85% seen once. The ends lost 5 bases at V and 4 bases at J; junction bases unmatched: 9. The CDR3 length is 15 residues. The germline V gene has CDR1 SGHRS and CDR2 YFSETQ. To note about this clone: Its cognate antigen is unknown.

The receptor's source is a boy between 5 and 17 years old in good health and CMV-seronegative. The sequenced sample was PBMCs. This sequence joins TRBV5-1 and TRBJ1-2, with 9 nucleotides matching TRBD1. In DNA, the CDR3 is TGCGCCAGCAGACCTCCGGGACAGGGCCTCTATGGCTACACCTTC. It encodes CASRPPGQGLYGYTF.